This is a list of T cell receptor beta chains from one sample in a study of CD8 T cells in Susac syndrome. Using its own MiXCR run on the immunoSEQ multiplex PCR reads, TCRdb lists one record per CDR3 protein. This table holds fewer than 350,000 distinct CDR3 sequences, about 92% found once. Sequenced material: CD4+ T cells from PBMCs. The receptors originated from a human donor with multiple sclerosis. The CDR3 runs from the conserved cysteine through the conserved F or W. Each record gives: D gene, J gene, clone size, V gene, CDR3 DNA, CDR3 protein. A D gene is named only where the DNA matches it firmly. Size tells how often a clone was seen (once, few, many) or the class of an expanded clone, and some rows leave it out.

. | TRBJ1-1 | . | TRBV5-1 | TGCGCCAGCAGCTTGGACGGTCAGTTGAACACTGAAGCTTTCTTT | CASSLDGQLNTEAFF
. | TRBJ1-1 | . | TRBV19 | TGTGCCAGTACCCTCGACAGGAGGAACACTGAAGCTTTCTTT | CASTLDRRNTEAFF
TRBD2 | TRBJ2-1 | . | TRBV12-3/TRBV12-4 | TGTGCCAGCAGTCCTGGTAGTAGCGGGAGATTAAGGGAGCAGTTCTTC | CASSPGSSGRLREQFF
. | TRBJ2-1 | . | TRBV14 | TGTGCCAGCACCCCAACTAGATTTCCCGACAATGAGCAGTTCTTC | CASTPTRFPDNEQFF
TRBD1 | TRBJ2-2 | . | TRBV5-6 | TGTGCCAGCAGCCCCGGGACAGGGGCCACCGGGGAGCTGTTTTTT | CASSPGTGATGELFF
. | TRBJ2-2 | . | TRBV30 | TGTGCCTGGACCCGCGCTGGGTCCGGGGAGCTGTTTTTT | CAWTRAGSGELFF
TRBD2 | TRBJ2-1 | . | TRBV5-1 | TGCGCCAGCAGCGGAGCGGGGGGCCTATACAATGAGCAGTTCTTC | CASSGAGGLYNEQFF
TRBD1 | TRBJ2-5 | . | TRBV11-2 | TGTGCCAGCAGCTTAGCAGGGGGCGAGGGGGAGACCCAGTACTTC | CASSLAGGEGETQYF
. | TRBJ2-1 | . | TRBV5-1 | TGCGCCAGCCGGGCGGCTAGCTCCTACAATGAGCAGTTCTTC | CASRAASSYNEQFF
TRBD1 | TRBJ2-1 | . | TRBV20-1 | TGCAGTGCACCTAGGACAGGGACTGGTGAGCAGTTCTTC | CSAPRTGTGEQFF
. | TRBJ1-2 | . | TRBV23-1 | TGCGCCAGCAGTCAAAGTACTGCCATCTATGGCTACACCTTC | CASSQSTAIYGYTF
. | TRBJ1-6 | . | TRBV5-1 | TGCGCCAGCAGCTTGGCCGGGGACCCTGAGGTTTCACCCCTCCACTTT | CASSLAGDPEVSPLHF
. | TRBJ2-1 | . | TRBV7-9 | TGTGCCAGCAGCTTAGAGGGGGGGAGGGCCGGTAATGAGCAGTTCTTC | CASSLEGGRAGNEQFF
TRBD1 | TRBJ1-5 | once | TRBV2 | TGTGCCAGCAGGCGACAGGGGGCCCCCAATCAGCCCCAGCATTTT | CASRRQGAPNQPQHF
. | TRBJ1-1 | . | TRBV7-9 | TGTGCCAGCAGCGAATTACGGGGCAACACTGAAGCTTTCTTT | CASSELRGNTEAFF
. | TRBJ2-2 | . | TRBV9 | TGTGCCAGCAGCGTAGAAACCGGGGAGCTGTTTTTT | CASSVETGELFF
. | TRBJ1-1 | . | TRBV30 | TGTGCCTGGAGAGGGAGGAGGAACACTGAAGCTTTCTTT | CAWRGRRNTEAFF
. | TRBJ1-6 | . | TRBV7-2 | TGTGCCAGCAGCGCCCAGGGTTCCTATAATTCACCCCTCCACTTT | CASSAQGSYNSPLHF
. | TRBJ1-3 | . | TRBV5-1 | TGCGCCAGCAGCTCGGGACCGAACTCTGGAAACACCATATATTTT | CASSSGPNSGNTIYF
. | TRBJ2-3 | once | TRBV12-3/TRBV12-4 | TGTGCCAGCAGTTCCCACGGTTCAAGGGACGGAAACACAGATACGCAGTATTTT | CASSSHGSRDGNTDTQYF
TRBD2 | TRBJ2-1 | . | TRBV6-2/TRBV6-3 | TGTGCCAGCATAAAATACCCAGCGGGAGTCGGCGATGAGCAGTTCTTC | CASIKYPAGVGDEQFF
. | TRBJ2-3 | . | TRBV5-1 | TGCGCCAGCAGCGGGAGGGACACCCATACGCAGTATTTT | CASSGRDTHTQYF
. | TRBJ2-1 | . | TRBV2 | TGTGCCAGCAGGGTAACAGGGTACAATGAGCAGTTCTTC | CASRVTGYNEQFF
TRBD1 | TRBJ1-1 | . | TRBV20-1 | TGCAGTGTCGAACCAGGGGGACGGAACACTGAAGCTTTCTTT | CSVEPGGRNTEAFF
. | TRBJ2-6 | . | TRBV3-1 | TGTGCCAGCAGCCACCGGAGGCAGGGATCCTCTGGGGCCAACGTCCTGACTTTC | CASSHRRQGSSGANVLTF
. | TRBJ2-7 | . | TRBV20-1 | TGCAGTGCTAGAGCCCAGGGGGGACACGTTCGGTGGGAGCAGTACTTC | CSARAQGGHVRWEQYF
. | TRBJ2-3 | . | TRBV5-1 | TGCGCCAGCAGCCCGACGGGGACCACAGATACGCAGTATTTT | CASSPTGTTDTQYF
. | TRBJ2-5 | . | TRBV5-1 | TGCGCCAGCAGCTTATCCCAGGGGACGTCCCGGGAGACCCAGTACTTC | CASSLSQGTSRETQYF
. | TRBJ1-4 | . | TRBV9 | TGTGCCAGCAGCGGAACAGGGAGGGCTAATGAAAAACTGTTTTTT | CASSGTGRANEKLFF
TRBD2 | TRBJ2-5 | . | TRBV10-3 | TGTGCCATCAGTGAAGGCACGAGCGGGAGTTTGGAGACCCAGTACTTC | CAISEGTSGSLETQYF
TRBD1 | TRBJ1-1 | . | TRBV19 | TGTGCCAGTAGAACGACAGGGGCTGGTCCCGCTGAAGCTTTCTTT | CASRTTGAGPAEAFF
. | TRBJ1-2 | . | TRBV5-1 | TGCGCCAGCAGCTTGGAAGGGACCTCCTATGGCTACACCTTC | CASSLEGTSYGYTF
. | TRBJ2-3 | . | TRBV5-1 | TGCGCCAGCAGTGAAATAGCAGCTACGCAGTATTTT | CASSEIAATQYF
. | TRBJ2-3 | . | TRBV20-1 | TGCAGTCCCTCAGTCGCAGATACGCAGTATTTT | CSPSVADTQYF
. | TRBJ2-2 | . | TRBV19 | TGTGCCAGTAACCCTGGGGCAGGAGCCTTGGGGGAGCTGTTTTTT | CASNPGAGALGELFF
TRBD1 | TRBJ1-5 | . | TRBV20-1 | TGCAGTGCCGCCGGGACAGGGTCTCGTCTACCACCGAATAGCAATCAGCCCCAGCATTTT | CSAAGTGSRLPPNSNQPQHF